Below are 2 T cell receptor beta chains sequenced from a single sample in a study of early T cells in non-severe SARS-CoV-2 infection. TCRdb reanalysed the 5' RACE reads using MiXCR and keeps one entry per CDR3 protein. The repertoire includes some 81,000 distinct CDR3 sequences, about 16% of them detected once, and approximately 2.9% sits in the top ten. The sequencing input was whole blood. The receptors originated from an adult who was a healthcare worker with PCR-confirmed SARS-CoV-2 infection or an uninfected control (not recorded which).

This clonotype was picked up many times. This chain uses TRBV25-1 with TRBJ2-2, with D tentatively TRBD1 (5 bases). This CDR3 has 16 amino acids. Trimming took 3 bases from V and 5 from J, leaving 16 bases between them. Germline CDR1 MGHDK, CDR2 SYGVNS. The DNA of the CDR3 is TGTGCCAGCAGTGACCCCCATGGGCAGGGAACCGGGGAGCTGTTTTTT. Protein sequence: CASSDPHGQGTGELFF.

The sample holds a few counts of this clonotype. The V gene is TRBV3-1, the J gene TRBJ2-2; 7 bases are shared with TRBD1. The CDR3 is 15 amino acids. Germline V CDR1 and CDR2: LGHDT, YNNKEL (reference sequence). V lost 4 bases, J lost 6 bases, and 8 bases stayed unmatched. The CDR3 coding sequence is TGTGCCAGCAGCCTAAGGGGGCCTAGGTCCGGGGAGCTGTTTTTT. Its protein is CASSLRGPRSGELFF.